These T cell receptor beta chains were read from a single sample in a study of T cells in Graves' hyperthyroidism and ophthalmopathy. TCRdb re-derived calls from the multiplex PCR reads in MiXCR, one entry per CDR3 protein. Here the sample spans approximately 220,000 distinct CDR3 sequences, around 16% being singletons. Sequenced material: blood. Receptor source: a man aged 35-49 years with Graves' hyperthyroidism. The CDR3 runs from the conserved cysteine through the conserved F or W. D genes are given only for firm matches. Some rows mark clone size as missing; the rest say once, few, many or name a class of expanded clone.

cdr3_aa cdr3_nt clone_size j_call v_call d_call
CSAELRGSLPPAFF TGCAGTGCTGAATTGCGGGGATCCCTGCCTCCAGCTTTCTTT many TRBJ1-1 TRBV20-1 .
CASSYGPPDEQYF TGTGCCAGCAGTTATGGACCCCCTGACGAGCAGTACTTC . TRBJ2-7 TRBV12-3/TRBV12-4 .
CASSLTGGITYEQYF TGTGCCAGCAGTCTCACAGGGGGCATCACCTACGAGCAGTACTTC many TRBJ2-7 TRBV28 TRBD1
CASRGPNTEAFF TGTGCCAGCAGGGGGCCGAACACTGAAGCTTTCTTT many TRBJ1-1 TRBV10-3 TRBD1
CASSPEAGATLNTEAFF TGCGCCAGCAGCCCCGAAGCGGGTGCTACACTGAACACTGAAGCTTTCTTT many TRBJ1-1 TRBV4-3 .
CASSELPLTSGGPEQFF TGTGCCAGCAGCGAACTCCCTTTGACTAGCGGGGGGCCTGAGCAGTTCTTC . TRBJ2-1 TRBV7-3 TRBD2
CASSPNREAAFF TGTGCCAGCTCACCAAACAGGGAAGCAGCTTTCTTT many TRBJ1-1 TRBV18 .
CASSPMGTGGEEQFF TGTGCCAGCAGCCCAATGGGGACAGGGGGCGAAGAGCAGTTCTTC many TRBJ2-1 TRBV3-1 TRBD1
CASSPGLAGSGTQYF TGCGCCAGCAGCCCGGGACTAGCGGGGTCCGGGACCCAGTACTTC few TRBJ2-5 TRBV5-1 TRBD2
CSASRSGGTDTQYF TGCAGTGCGTCTCGTAGCGGGGGTACAGATACGCAGTATTTT many TRBJ2-3 TRBV20-1 TRBD2
CSARAAVHEQYF TGCAGTGCTAGGGCTGCTGTCCACGAGCAGTACTTC many TRBJ2-7 TRBV20-1 .
CATSVSRSRGEQFF TGTGCCACCAGTGTTAGCCGGTCCAGGGGTGAGCAGTTCTTC . TRBJ2-1 TRBV24-1 .
CASSLVLGGPSTDTQYF TGTGCCAGCAGCTTAGTTTTGGGCGGCCCGAGCACAGATACGCAGTATTTT . TRBJ2-3 TRBV7-2 .
CASSSSGQGTDTQYF TGTGCCAGCAGCTCATCGGGACAGGGAACAGATACGCAGTATTTT many TRBJ2-3 TRBV7-9 TRBD1